This T cell receptor (beta chain) was observed in a study of CXCR3-negative and CXCR3-positive naive CD8 T cells. Regarding the study as a whole: Cryopreservation partially decreased CXCR3 expression, and most assays used fresh PBMCs. The authors found comparable surface CD5 between naive subsets and inferred TCR strength from TRB CDR3 properties.

The libraries of TRB cDNA were constructed through 5' RACE using UMI labels. For each CDR3 protein, TCRdb gives one entry from its re-call of the 5' RACE reads, without DNA. The sample holds some 56,000 distinct CDR3 sequences. In the case of this clonotype: Its antigen is currently unknown.

The CDR3 is 16 amino acids. The germline V gene has CDR1 SGHRS and CDR2 YFSETQ. The clonotype comes from a human donor in good health. Some clones in this sample may be carry-over from other donors' samples. Sequencing input: memory CD8+ T cells from blood. J is TRBJ1-2 and V is TRBV5-1; the D call of TRBD1 rests on TCRdb alone, since no DNA is present to check it. This chain's CDR3 is CASSSTGVGSSYGYTF.